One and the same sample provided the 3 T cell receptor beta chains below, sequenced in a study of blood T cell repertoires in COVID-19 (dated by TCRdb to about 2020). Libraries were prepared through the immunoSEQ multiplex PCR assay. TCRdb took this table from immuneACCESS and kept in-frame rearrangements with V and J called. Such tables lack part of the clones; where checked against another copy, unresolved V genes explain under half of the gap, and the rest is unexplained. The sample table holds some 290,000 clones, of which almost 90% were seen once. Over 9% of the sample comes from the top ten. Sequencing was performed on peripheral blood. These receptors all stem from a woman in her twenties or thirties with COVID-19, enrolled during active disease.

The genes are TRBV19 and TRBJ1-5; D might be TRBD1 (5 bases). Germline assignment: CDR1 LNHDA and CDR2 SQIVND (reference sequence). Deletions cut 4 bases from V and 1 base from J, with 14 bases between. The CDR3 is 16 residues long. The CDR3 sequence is CASSSGQGWSNQPQHF. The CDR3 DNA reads TGTGCCAGTAGTAGTGGGCAGGGATGGAGCAATCAGCCCCAGCATTTT.

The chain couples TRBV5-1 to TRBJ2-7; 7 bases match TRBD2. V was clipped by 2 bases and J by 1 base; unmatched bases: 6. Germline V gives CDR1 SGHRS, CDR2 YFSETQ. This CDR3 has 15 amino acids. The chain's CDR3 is CASSFLPGLSYEQYF. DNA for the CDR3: TGCGCCAGCAGCTTTTTACCGGGACTATCCTACGAGCAGTACTTC.

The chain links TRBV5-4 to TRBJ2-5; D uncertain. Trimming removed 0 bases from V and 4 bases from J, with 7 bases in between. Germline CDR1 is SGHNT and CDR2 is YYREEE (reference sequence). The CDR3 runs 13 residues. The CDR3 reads CASSLVAGETQYF. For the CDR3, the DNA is TGTGCCAGCAGCTTGGTCGCCGGAGAGACCCAGTACTTC.